This T cell receptor (beta chain) was captured by sequencing in a study of cytomegalovirus exposure and HLA in healthy donors. The donors were part of the roughly 130-subject validation cohort, which stood apart from the approximately 670-subject first cohort. Measured with immunoSEQ multiplex PCR; TCRdb has only the in-frame clones, and not every one. The profile shows roughly 120,000 clones, roughly 88% of them singletons. The CDR3 is 18 residues long. The trim removed 1 base at V and 4 bases at J, leaving 11 bases unmatched. Per the germline V gene, CDR1 is LGHNA and CDR2 is YNFKEQ. Turning to this clone: Its target is not known.

Findings and caveats of the study: Researchers counted roughly 150 TCR beta chains as cytomegalovirus-associated.

The clonotype was recovered from a man younger than 30 in good health and CMV-seronegative. The sample comprised PBMCs. The chain recombines TRBV4-2 with TRBJ2-3, with 10 bases that match TRBD2. This chain's CDR3 is CASSQAGSSGGIADTQYF. CDR3 bases: TGTGCCAGCAGCCAAGCGGGAAGTAGCGGGGGGATCGCAGATACGCAGTATTTT.